This T cell receptor beta chain appears in the sequencing data of a study of CD8 T cells in Susac syndrome. Study-wide results and limits: Clonal expansion was absent from the CD4+ T cell repertoires in Susac syndrome.

This clonotype was observed a single time. What it recognizes is unknown. After extraction with the RNeasy kit, about 0.5 to 1 ug of the RNA was reverse transcribed using random hexamers. One entry per CDR3 protein, called by TCRdb with MiXCR from the immunoSEQ multiplex PCR reads. The data contain 170,000 or so distinct CDR3 sequences, roughly 94% of them singletons. Sequencing targeted TCR beta in blood CD8+ and CD4+ T cells. This CDR3 comprises 11 residues. Trimming took off 4 bases at V and 12 bases at J, with 15 bases between the two ends. Looked up from germline, CDR1 is GTSNPN and CDR2 is SVGIG (reference sequence).

The clonotype originates from a human donor with Susac syndrome. Sequencing was carried out using CD4+ T cells from PBMCs. This chain joins TRBV30 and TRBJ1-2; perhaps TRBD1 as D (5 bases). The CDR3 coding sequence is TGTGCCTGGACTGAATATATAGGGGACACCTTC. Protein sequence: CAWTEYIGDTF.